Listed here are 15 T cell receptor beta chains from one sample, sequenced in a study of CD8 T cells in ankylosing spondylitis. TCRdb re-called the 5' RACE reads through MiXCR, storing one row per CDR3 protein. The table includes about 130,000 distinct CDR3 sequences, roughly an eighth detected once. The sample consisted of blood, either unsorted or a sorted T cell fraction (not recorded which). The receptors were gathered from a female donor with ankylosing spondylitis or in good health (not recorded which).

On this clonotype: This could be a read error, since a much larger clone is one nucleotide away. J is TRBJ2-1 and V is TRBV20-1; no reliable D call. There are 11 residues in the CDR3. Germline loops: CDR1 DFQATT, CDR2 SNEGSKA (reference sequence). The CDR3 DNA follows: TGCAGTGCTCTCCTCGGCAATGATCAGTTCTTC. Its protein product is CSALLGNDQFF.

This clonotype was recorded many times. The CDR3 protein is CSAGPPGNQPQHF. CDR3 DNA sequence: TGCAGTGCTGGACCCCCCGGGAATCAGCCCCAGCATTTT. The V gene is TRBV20-1, the J gene TRBJ1-5; D gene ambiguous. The CDR3 runs 13 residues. Germline values: CDR1 DFQATT, CDR2 SNEGSKA (reference sequence). V lost 5 bases to trimming and J lost 4 bases, with 12 bases between them.

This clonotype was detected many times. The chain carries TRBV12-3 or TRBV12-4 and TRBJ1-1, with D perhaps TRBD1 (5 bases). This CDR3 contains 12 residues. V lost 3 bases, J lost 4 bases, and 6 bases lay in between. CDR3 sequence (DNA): TGTGCCAGCAGTTTGGGGGTCACTGAAGCTTTCTTT. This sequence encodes CASSLGVTEAFF.

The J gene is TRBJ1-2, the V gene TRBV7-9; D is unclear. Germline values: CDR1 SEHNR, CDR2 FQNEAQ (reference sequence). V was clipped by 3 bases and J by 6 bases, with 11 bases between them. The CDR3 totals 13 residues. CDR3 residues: CASSFTSGHGYTF. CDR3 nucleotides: TGTGCCAGCAGCTTTACATCTGGGCATGGCTACACCTTC.

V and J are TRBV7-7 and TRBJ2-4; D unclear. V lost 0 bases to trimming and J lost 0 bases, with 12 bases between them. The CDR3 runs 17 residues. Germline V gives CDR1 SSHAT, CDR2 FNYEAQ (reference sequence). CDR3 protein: CASSLAVKKSAKNIQYF. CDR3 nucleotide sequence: TGTGCCAGCAGCTTAGCGGTTAAAAAGTCAGCCAAAAACATTCAGTACTTC.

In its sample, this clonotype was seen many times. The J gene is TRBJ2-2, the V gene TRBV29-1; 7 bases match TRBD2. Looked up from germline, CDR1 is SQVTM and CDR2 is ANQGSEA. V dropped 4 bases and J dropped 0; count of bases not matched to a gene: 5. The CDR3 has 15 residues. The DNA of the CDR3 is TGCAGCGTTGCCAAAGCGGGGTCGAACACCGGGGAGCTGTTTTTT. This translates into CSVAKAGSNTGELFF.

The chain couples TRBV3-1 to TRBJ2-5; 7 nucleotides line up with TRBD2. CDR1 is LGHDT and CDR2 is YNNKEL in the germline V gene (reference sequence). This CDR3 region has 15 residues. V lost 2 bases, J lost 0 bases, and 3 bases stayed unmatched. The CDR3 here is CASSQLAANQETQYF. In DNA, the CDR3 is TGTGCCAGCAGCCAACTAGCGGCAAACCAAGAGACCCAGTACTTC.

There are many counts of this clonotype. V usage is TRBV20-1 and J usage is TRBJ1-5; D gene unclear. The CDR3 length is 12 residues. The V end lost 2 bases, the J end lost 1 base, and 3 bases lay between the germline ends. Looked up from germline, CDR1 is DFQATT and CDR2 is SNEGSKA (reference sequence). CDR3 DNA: TGCAGTGCTAGATGGAGCAATCAGCCCCAGCATTTT. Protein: CSARWSNQPQHF.

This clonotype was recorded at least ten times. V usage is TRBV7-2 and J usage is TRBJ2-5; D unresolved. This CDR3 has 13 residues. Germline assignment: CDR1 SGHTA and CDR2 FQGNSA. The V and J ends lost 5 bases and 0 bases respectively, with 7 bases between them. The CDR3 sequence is CASSGDYQETQYF. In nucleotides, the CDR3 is TGTGCCAGCAGCGGAGATTACCAAGAGACCCAGTACTTC.

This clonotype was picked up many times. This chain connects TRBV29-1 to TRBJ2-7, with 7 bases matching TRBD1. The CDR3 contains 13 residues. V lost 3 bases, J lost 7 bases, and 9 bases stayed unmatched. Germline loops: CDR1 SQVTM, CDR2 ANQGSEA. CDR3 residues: CSVDSRTRGEQYF. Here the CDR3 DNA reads TGCAGCGTTGATTCCCGGACCAGGGGGGAGCAGTACTTC.

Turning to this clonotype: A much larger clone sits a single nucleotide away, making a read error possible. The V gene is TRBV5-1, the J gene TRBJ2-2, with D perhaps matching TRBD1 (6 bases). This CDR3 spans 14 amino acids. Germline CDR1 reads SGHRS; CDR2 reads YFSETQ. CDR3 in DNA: TGCACCAGCAGCTTGGGGGCTGGCACCGGGGAGCTGTTTTTT. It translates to CTSSLGAGTGELFF.

The CDR3 loop is CASSPVDYGYTF. CDR3 sequence (DNA): TGTGCCAGCTCACCCGTCGACTATGGCTACACCTTC. This sequence joins TRBV18 and TRBJ1-2; D not certain. Trimming removed 3 bases from V and 3 bases from J, with 5 bases in between. There are 12 residues in the CDR3. Germline CDR1 reads KGHSH; CDR2 reads LQKENI.

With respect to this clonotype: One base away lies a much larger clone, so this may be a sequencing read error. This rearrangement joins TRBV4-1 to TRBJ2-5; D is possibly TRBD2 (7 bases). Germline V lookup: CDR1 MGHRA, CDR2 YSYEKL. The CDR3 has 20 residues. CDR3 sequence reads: CGSSQEPPLVMGASGETQYF. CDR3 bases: TGCGGCAGCAGCCAAGAACCCCCCTTAGTTATGGGGGCTAGCGGCGAGACCCAGTACTTC.

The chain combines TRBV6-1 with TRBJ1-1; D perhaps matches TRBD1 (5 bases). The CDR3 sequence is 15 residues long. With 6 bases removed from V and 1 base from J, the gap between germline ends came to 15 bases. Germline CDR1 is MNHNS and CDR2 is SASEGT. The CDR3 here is CASRSLGTANTEAFF. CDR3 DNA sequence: TGTGCCAGCAGATCCCTCGGGACGGCGAACACTGAAGCTTTCTTT.

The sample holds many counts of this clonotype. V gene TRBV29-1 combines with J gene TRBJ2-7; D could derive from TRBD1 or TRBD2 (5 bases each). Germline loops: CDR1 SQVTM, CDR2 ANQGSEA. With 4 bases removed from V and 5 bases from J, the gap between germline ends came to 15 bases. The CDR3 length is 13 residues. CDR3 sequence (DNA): TGCAGCGTTGCTTTGAGGGGCGGCGACGAGCAGTACTTC. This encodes CSVALRGGDEQYF.